These 31 T cell receptor beta chains share one sample of origin, sequenced in a study of response to subunit inactivated influenza vaccine. From the RT-PCR reads, TCRdb called clonotypes with MiXCR, one entry per CDR3 protein. The sample lists 800,000 or so distinct CDR3 sequences, around 20% occurring once. The sequences come from PBMCs from blood, collected less than 6 days after vaccination. The source of these receptors is a middle-aged man who received an inactivated influenza vaccine.

This clonotype was seen repeatedly, ten times or more. The V call is TRBV5-5, the J call TRBJ2-7; D gene ambiguous. The CDR3 has 15 amino acids. CDR1 is SGHKS and CDR2 is YYEKEE in the germline V gene (reference sequence). Trimming removed 4 bases from V and 0 bases from J, with 14 bases in between. The CDR3 DNA reads TGTGCCAGCAGCCCCTACGTCGCGGCCTCCTACGAGCAGTACTTC. Protein product: CASSPYVAASYEQYF.

This clonotype was observed a few times. This chain joins TRBV5-1 and TRBJ2-7; 8 nucleotides match TRBD2. Germline V CDR1 and CDR2: SGHRS, YFSETQ. The CDR3 sequence is 15 residues long. With V trimmed by 4 bases and J by 5 bases, 11 bases remained unmatched. The DNA for the CDR3 is TGCGCCAGCAGCGGATCGAGCGGGAGAAACCACGAGCAGTACTTC. Protein sequence: CASSGSSGRNHEQYF.

This clonotype has more than one count but fewer than ten. The chain is built from TRBV12-3 or TRBV12-4 and TRBJ1-6; maybe TRBD1 (5 bases). Trimming took off 3 bases at V and 7 bases at J, with 10 bases between the two ends. This CDR3 has 14 amino acids. In DNA, the CDR3 is TGTGCCAGCAGTTTGAGAGAGGGGAATTCACCCCTCCACTTT. Its translation: CASSLREGNSPLHF.

This clonotype was detected only a few times. V gene TRBV12-3 or TRBV12-4 combines with J gene TRBJ2-7; TRBD1 agrees at 8 bases. The CDR3 contains 14 residues. V dropped 6 bases and J dropped 1; count of bases not matched to a gene: 5. The CDR3 spells CASRETGASYEQYF. In nucleotides, the CDR3 is TGTGCCAGCAGGGAGACAGGGGCTTCCTACGAGCAGTACTTC.

The chain uses TRBV7-9 and TRBJ2-1; no definite D call. V dropped 4 bases and J dropped 7 bases, with 8 bases sitting between them. Germline V lookup: CDR1 SEHNR, CDR2 FQNEAQ (reference sequence). CDR3 length equals 12 residues. CDR3 in DNA: TGTGCCAGCAGCTATCTGATAAATGAGCAGTTCTTC. Translating gives CASSYLINEQFF.

This chain connects TRBV4-1 to TRBJ2-7; D not certain. Germline V gene sequence: CDR1 MGHRA, CDR2 YSYEKL. The CDR3 covers 13 residues. V lost 1 base and J lost 5, with 9 bases in between. CDR3 sequence (DNA): TGCGCCAGCAGCCAAGGCTCCAGGAACGAGCAGTACTTC. Amino acids: CASSQGSRNEQYF.

The chain is built from TRBV9 and TRBJ1-1; D is unresolved. The germline V and J ends were trimmed by 3 bases and 0 bases, with 12 bases remaining between them. The CDR3 loop spans 15 amino acids. Germline V CDR1 and CDR2: SGDLS, YYNGEE. The CDR3 spells CASSGPDGLNTEAFF. The DNA of the CDR3 is TGTGCCAGCAGCGGACCGGACGGATTGAACACTGAAGCTTTCTTT.

This clonotype has just a few counts. The V and J genes are TRBV6-5 and TRBJ1-2; unclear D gene. This CDR3 is built from 13 residues. CDR1 is MNHEY, CDR2 SVGAGI, per germline. V lost 2 bases and J 5 bases, leaving 9 bases between the germline ends. The CDR3 DNA reads TGTGCCAGCAGTTACAATTCGGGATATGGCTACACCTTC. It yields the protein CASSYNSGYGYTF.

The J gene is TRBJ2-3, the V gene TRBV15, with D unresolved. Between the trimmed V and J ends, which lost 8 bases and 0 bases, there was a span of 12 bases. This CDR3 is built from 14 residues. CDR1 LNHNV and CDR2 YYDKDF come from the germline V gene (reference sequence). Here the CDR3 reads CATGYKTSTDTQYF. The CDR3, as DNA: TGTGCCACCGGATACAAGACGAGCACAGATACGCAGTATTTT.

This clonotype was detected only a few times. The chain has TRBV12-3 or TRBV12-4 and TRBJ1-1; unclear D gene. Trimming removed 3 bases from V and 6 bases from J, with 11 bases in between. This CDR3 has 13 amino acids. The CDR3: CASSFAGAAEAFF. The DNA for the CDR3 is TGTGCCAGCAGTTTCGCCGGAGCAGCTGAAGCTTTCTTT.

This clonotype has more than one count but fewer than ten. The rearrangement uses TRBV12-3 or TRBV12-4 and TRBJ1-5; 7 nucleotides agree with TRBD1. Losses at the gene ends were 5 bases for V and 7 bases for J; bases not matched to a gene: 8. The CDR3 has 14 residues. CDR3 sequence (DNA): TGTGCCAGCAGTCTCAACAGGGGAGACCAGCCCCAGCATTTT. This codes for CASSLNRGDQPQHF.

The V call is TRBV12-3 or TRBV12-4, the J call TRBJ2-3, with D perhaps matching TRBD1 or TRBD2 (5 bases each). The CDR3 totals 15 residues. Trimming cost V 3 bases and J 4 bases, with 14 bases left between them. CDR3 sequence (DNA): TGTGCCAGCAGTTTCCTGGGGGAAAGGGCAGATACGCAGTATTTT. Translation: CASSFLGERADTQYF.

The rearrangement joins TRBV6-2 or TRBV6-3 to TRBJ2-3; TRBD1 matches 7 bases. From germline, CDR1 is MNHEY and CDR2 SVGEGT. The CDR3 length is 15 residues. The trim removed 3 bases at V and 2 bases at J, leaving 5 bases unmatched. CDR3 DNA: TGTGCCAGCAGTTATTGGGACAGATACACAGATACGCAGTATTTT. Translated: CASSYWDRYTDTQYF.

The gene calls are TRBV12-3 or TRBV12-4 and TRBJ2-1; 9 nucleotides agree with TRBD2. The CDR3 runs 15 residues. Germline trimming cut 3 bases from V and 6 bases from J; bases unmatched to any gene: 6. CDR3 loop: CASSFRLAEGNEQFF. The CDR3 DNA reads as TGTGCCAGCAGTTTTCGACTAGCGGAGGGCAATGAGCAGTTCTTC.

This sequence joins TRBV2 and TRBJ2-5, with no clear D. The CDR3 spans 14 residues. Germline-derived CDR1 and CDR2 are SNHLY and FYNNEI. V lost 2 bases and J 2 bases, leaving 9 bases between the germline ends. CDR3 in DNA: TGTGCCAGCAGTGAAACGGCAGGACAAGAGACCCAGTACTTC. Translating gives CASSETAGQETQYF. Complete variable domain (other parts from reference TRBV2 and TRBJ2-5): EPEVTQTPSHQVTQMGQEVILRCVPISNHLYFYWYRQILGQKVEFLVSFYNNEISEKSEIFDDQFSVERPDGSNFTLKIRSTKLEDSAMYFCASSETAGQETQYFGPGTRLLVL.

This clonotype was picked up one time. This sequence joins TRBV28 and TRBJ2-5, with a tentative D call TRBD1 (5 bases). V lost 10 bases, J lost 4 bases, and 16 bases lay in between. The length of the CDR3 is 13 residues. Germline-derived CDR1 and CDR2 are MDHEN and SYDVKM. For the CDR3, the DNA is TGTGCCACATGGGTCGGCCAGGGAGAGACCCAGTACTTC. Its translation is CATWVGQGETQYF.

The sample holds many counts of this clonotype. This sequence joins TRBV20-1 and TRBJ2-3; 7 positions match TRBD2. CDR1 and CDR2 (germline): DFQATT, SNEGSKA (reference sequence). The junction had 4 bases not matched to a gene; V was cut back by 0 bases and J by 4 bases. The CDR3 is made up of 14 amino acids. This chain's CDR3 is CSAREGGPADTQYF. CDR3 DNA sequence: TGCAGTGCTAGAGAGGGAGGGCCGGCAGATACGCAGTATTTT.

This clonotype was observed a few times. DNA of the CDR3: TGTGCCGTACAGGGTTCTGGGGCCAACGTCCTGACTTTC. This codes for CAVQGSGANVLTF. The chain recombines TRBV10-3 with TRBJ2-6; possibly TRBD1 for D (6 bases). The CDR3 runs to 13 residues. The ends were cut back, 11 bases at V and 1 base at J, with 9 bases in the middle. The germline gives CDR1 ENHRY, CDR2 SYGVKD.

This chain joins TRBV6-2 or TRBV6-3 and TRBJ1-5; 10 nucleotides match TRBD1. V gave up 7 bases and J gave up 7 bases; unmatched junction bases: 7. Germline CDR1 reads MNHEY; CDR2 reads SVGEGT. The CDR3 length is 14 residues. CDR3 bases: TGTGCCAGCACCCTTGACAGGGGGCTCCAGCCCCAGCATTTT. This encodes CASTLDRGLQPQHF.

This clonotype appeared a few times. The chain joins TRBV9 to TRBJ2-6; 7 nucleotides agree with TRBD1. There are 16 residues in the CDR3. V gave up 3 bases and J gave up 2 bases; unmatched junction bases: 5. Germline CDR1 reads SGDLS; CDR2 reads YYNGEE. CDR3 residues: CASSGDRDTGANVLTF. For the CDR3, the DNA is TGTGCCAGCAGCGGCGACAGGGATACTGGGGCCAACGTCCTGACTTTC. Full variable domain (rest looked up from reference TRBV9 and TRBJ2-6): DSGVTQTPKHLITATGQRVTLRCSPRSGDLSVYWYQQSLDQGLQFLIQYYNGEERAKGNILERFSAQQFPDLHSELNLSSLELGDSALYFCASSGDRDTGANVLTFGAGSRLTVL.

The rearrangement uses TRBV5-6 and TRBJ2-5; 8 bases map to TRBD1. The ends lost 2 bases at V and 5 bases at J; junction bases unmatched: 5. In germline, CDR1 is SGHDT, CDR2 YYEEEE. The CDR3 loop spans 14 amino acids. The CDR3 loop is CASSFGQGPETQYF. CDR3 DNA sequence: TGTGCCAGCAGCTTCGGACAGGGCCCGGAGACCCAGTACTTC.

This clonotype was seen more than once but under ten times. The rearrangement links TRBV10-3 to TRBJ2-5, with D unresolved. CDR1 and CDR2 (germline): ENHRY, SYGVKD. V was shortened by 6 bases and J by 2 bases, with 16 bases between the two germline ends. This CDR3 has 15 amino acids. CDR3 in amino acids: CAIRAALGDQETQYF. The CDR3 DNA reads as TGTGCCATCAGGGCCGCCCTGGGCGATCAAGAGACCCAGTACTTC.

This clonotype was seen more than once but under ten times. V is TRBV4-3 and J is TRBJ1-6; D is perhaps TRBD1 (6 bases). V lost 1 base and J lost 9, with 13 bases in between. Per the germline V gene, CDR1 is LGHNA and CDR2 is YSLEER. This CDR3 spans 15 amino acids. Here the CDR3 reads CASSQAVGGSSPLHF. The CDR3, as DNA: TGCGCCAGCAGCCAAGCTGTGGGGGGCTCTTCACCCCTCCACTTT.

CDR3 bases: TGCAGTGCTAGGTCGCCGCGGACCCCCCAGTACAATGAGCAGTTCTTC. Translated: CSARSPRTPQYNEQFF. The chain combines TRBV20-1 with TRBJ2-1; D remains unclear. V was shortened by 3 bases and J by 4 bases, with 19 bases between the two germline ends. Looked up from germline, CDR1 is DFQATT and CDR2 is SNEGSKA (reference sequence). There are 16 residues in the CDR3.

The genes are TRBV5-1 and TRBJ2-1; D ambiguous. Germline V lookup: CDR1 SGHRS, CDR2 YFSETQ. Trimming stripped 4 bases from V and 9 bases from J, with 20 bases between. The CDR3 is made up of 15 amino acids. CDR3: CASSRLDSSLLEQFF. CDR3 in DNA: TGCGCCAGCAGCCGTTTAGACTCCAGTCTTCTTGAGCAGTTCTTC. Full variable domain (outside the CDR3, taken from reference TRBV5-1 and TRBJ2-1): KAGVTQTPRYLIKTRGQQVTLSCSPISGHRSVSWYQQTPGQGLQFLFEYFSETQRNKGNFPGRFSGRQFSNSRSEMNVSTLELGDSALYLCASSRLDSSLLEQFFGPGTRLTVL.

The chain uses TRBV7-6 and TRBJ2-1, with 8 bases fitting TRBD2. The CDR3 contains 15 residues. With V trimmed by 5 bases and J by 8 bases, 11 bases remained unmatched. From germline, CDR1 is SGHVS and CDR2 FNYEAQ. Written as DNA, the CDR3 is TGTGCCAGCAGCCCCACGCGGGGGGCCGGGGATGAGCAGTTCTTC. It codes for CASSPTRGAGDEQFF.

The chain carries TRBV7-6 and TRBJ2-3, with 11 bases identical to TRBD2. CDR3 length: 16 residues. Germline assignment: CDR1 SGHVS and CDR2 FNYEAQ. The ends lost 4 bases at V and 4 bases at J; junction bases unmatched: 7. The CDR3, as DNA: TGTGCCAGCAGCTCGCGACCTAGCGGGAGGTCAGATACGCAGTATTTT. Translated, it gives CASSSRPSGRSDTQYF.

The gene calls are TRBV7-9 and TRBJ2-5; D is perhaps TRBD1 or TRBD2 (6 bases each). CDR1 is SEHNR, CDR2 FQNEAQ, per germline (reference sequence). This CDR3 contains 14 residues. V lost 4 bases and J lost 3, with 12 bases in between. CDR3 sequence (DNA): TGTGCCAGCAGCTACCCGGGGGCCGAAGAGACCCAGTACTTC. Translation: CASSYPGAEETQYF.

In this sample, this clonotype turned up a few times. The chain combines TRBV7-9 with TRBJ2-3; D is ambiguous. The germline CDR1 and CDR2 sequences are SEHNR and FQNEAQ (reference sequence). The germline V and J ends were trimmed by 1 base and 2 bases, with 10 bases remaining between them. The CDR3 is 15 amino acids. Written as DNA, the CDR3 is TGTGCCAGCAGCTTAGTCGCTGGGAACACAGATACGCAGTATTTT. Translating gives CASSLVAGNTDTQYF.

This clonotype occurred a few times. J is TRBJ2-1 and V is TRBV24-1; the D is unclear. The germline gives CDR1 KGHDR, CDR2 SFDVKD. The CDR3 has 14 residues. V lost 0 bases to trimming and J lost 8 bases, with 10 bases between them. The CDR3 protein is CATSDLTRSDEQFF. CDR3 in DNA: TGTGCCACCAGTGATTTGACAAGATCCGATGAGCAGTTCTTC.

V and J are TRBV5-1 and TRBJ2-7; 14 nucleotides align to TRBD2. CDR3 length equals 18 residues. CDR1 SGHRS and CDR2 YFSETQ come from the germline V gene. The trim removed 4 bases at V and 1 base at J, leaving 10 bases unmatched. CDR3 sequence (DNA): TGCGCCAGCAGCACCGGGACTAGCGGGAGAGTGAGTTCCTACGAGCAGTACTTC. It specifies CASSTGTSGRVSSYEQYF.